What follows is one TCR beta chain and its context. What it recognizes is unknown. Repertoires were generated with immunoSEQ multiplex PCR, while TCRdb's copy carries only in-frame clones and drops some. The sample lists over 70,000 clones, about nine tenths occurring once. This specimen comes from a study of T cell responses to AZD1222 COVID-19 vaccine. Findings and caveats of the study: Repertoire sampling occurred only after the peak T cell response. Baseline seropositivity characterized only a handful of AZD1222 recipients.

It was second doses at about 4 or about 12 weeks that were pooled. The V and J ends lost 3 bases and 8 bases respectively, with 14 bases between them. This CDR3 comprises 13 residues. Germline CDR1 reads SGHTS; CDR2 reads YDEGEE. The chain recombines TRBV5-8 with TRBJ1-2; perhaps TRBD1 as D (5 bases). This clonotype originated in an adult who received the AZD1222 COVID-19 vaccine. This specimen consisted of peripheral blood, obtained 28 days after the second AZD1222 dose. The CDR3 reads CASSSGPQGGYTF. CDR3 coding DNA: TGTGCCAGCAGCTCGGGACCTCAAGGAGGCTACACCTTC. Based on the CDR3 plus reference TRBV5-8 and TRBJ1-2, the full variable domain is EAGVTQSPTHLIKTRGQQATLRCSPISGHTSVYWYQQALGLGLQFLLWYDEGEERNRGNFPPRFSGRQFPNYSSELNVNALELEDSALYLCASSSGPQGGYTFGSGTRLTVV.